The present TCR beta chain was sequenced within a study of early T cells in non-severe SARS-CoV-2 infection. The CDR3 spans 14 residues. V was trimmed by 5 bases and J by 4 bases, leaving 15 bases between them. Per the germline V gene, CDR1 is SGHNT and CDR2 is YYREEE (reference sequence). The study, taken as a whole, reports: Sequences matched to VDJdb favored anti-spike CD8 responses, while private and CD4 specificities were missed.

This clonotype was observed at least ten times. What it recognizes is unknown. MiXCR, run by TCRdb on the 5' RACE reads, gives a single entry per CDR3 protein. The sample contains roughly 50,000 distinct CDR3 sequences, approximately 8% of which appear only once. This clonotype originated in an adult who was a healthcare worker with PCR-confirmed SARS-CoV-2 infection or an uninfected control (not recorded which). The sequenced sample was whole blood. The chain recombines TRBV5-4 with TRBJ1-2; weak D call: TRBD1 (6 bases). As DNA, the CDR3 is TGTGCCAGCAGTCAGGACAGAACCTCCTATGGCTACACCTTC. Translating it yields CASSQDRTSYGYTF.